This T cell receptor (beta chain) is from a study of T cells in Graves' hyperthyroidism and ophthalmopathy. The wider study: Peripheral blood collection took place at initial diagnosis, before any treatment.

A NOSPECS grade of at least 4, a Clinical Activity Score of at least 3 and duration under 3 months were recorded in ophthalmopathy patients. CDR1 is KGHDR, CDR2 SFDVKD, per germline. After removal of 2 bases from V and 6 bases from J, the junction contained 16 bases not matched to a gene. The length of the CDR3 is 18 residues. Amplified TCR beta CDR3 regions came from RNA transcripts. TCR CDR3 regions were first amplified by RT-PCR with HTBI primers. TCRdb re-derived calls from the multiplex PCR reads in MiXCR, one entry per CDR3 protein. The repertoire holds 600,000 to 700,000 distinct CDR3 sequences, with roughly 14% as singletons. This clonotype came up many times.

The chain uses TRBV24-1 and TRBJ1-2; TRBD1 agrees at 8 bases. The TCR comes from a woman aged 40-49 years with Graves' ophthalmopathy. The source material was blood. The CDR3 region is CATSDSPGQERGGNGYTF. For the CDR3, the DNA is TGTGCCACCAGTGATTCACCGGGACAGGAACGCGGGGGGAATGGCTACACCTTC.